A single T cell receptor (beta chain) is shown here with its context. Only a few counts were recorded for this clonotype. It has no known antigen specificity. Base qualities are not at hand, and no much larger clone is one base apart. The entry originates in a study of T cell repertoires in cytomegalovirus infection (dated by TCRdb to the late 2010s). With respect to the entire study: Peptide stimulations targeted recently identified HLA-C-restricted CMV epitopes, whose presentation resists viral immunomodulation, together with well-studied HLA-B-restricted epitopes. Donor HLA type was relevant to the analysis, as public TCR beta signatures indicated carriage of CMV infection together with the matching HLA type.

The intended sense of this specimen's treatment or condition label: in vitro stimulation with specific CMV peptide epitopes to enrich CMV-specific T cells. Sequencing instrument: Illumina HiSeq 1500. The public reads were reprocessed in TCRdb via fastp at Q25 and MiXCR, keeping in-frame beta chains. Every distinct CDR3 protein forms one entry, paired with its most common genes and DNA. The sample contains approximately 340,000 distinct CDR3 sequences, 29% of them found a single time. 20% of the sample comes from the top ten. Results and caveats for the whole study, not just this receptor: The ex vivo response was dominated by HLA-C-restricted CMV-specific TCR beta clonotypes, which also provided the single most frequent clonotype in two of eight donors. In both this cohort and an independent roughly 400-donor cohort, the cumulative frequency of public TCR beta family members distinguished carriers of CMV infection plus the relevant HLA type.

CDR1 and CDR2 (SGHTA, FQGTGA) derive from the germline V gene. Spanning cysteine to phenylalanine, the CDR3 consists of 18 amino acids. Only CDR3 DNA remains: 54 bases, in frame from the first base. V is clipped by 2 bases and J by 5 bases, and the sequence between their germline boundaries is 22 bases long. The TCR was taken from a human donor in good health (CMV status not recorded). Some clones in this sample may be carry-over from other donors' samples. Material: cultured PBMCs, obtained from culture after CMV antigen stimulation. The V and J genes are TRBV7-3 and TRBJ2-1; 5 matching bases give a weak D call of TRBD1. CDR3 sequence: CASSLHPPTAESNNEQFF. The nucleotide sequence is TGTGCCAGCAGCTTACACCCCCCGACAGCTGAGTCAAACAATGAGCAGTTCTTC.